One sample yielded the 18 T cell receptor beta chains listed below, sequenced in a study of human T cells and chemical hapten exposure. The library labeled individual cDNA molecules by adding unique molecular identifiers to them. One entry per CDR3 protein, called by TCRdb with MiXCR from the reads. The data hold about 120,000 distinct CDR3 sequences, with over 7.5% observed a single time. The total RNA was obtained from whole blood that was not fractionated. Sequenced: whole blood. These receptors all stem from a human donor in good health. Some clones in this sample may be carry-over from other donors' samples.

This clonotype was observed many times. The V and J genes are TRBV27 and TRBJ1-5; no clear D gene. In germline, CDR1 is MNHEY, CDR2 SMNVEV (reference sequence). The CDR3 covers 15 residues. Trimming left V 3 bases short and J 3 bases short, with 12 bases between. The DNA for the CDR3 is TGTGCCAGCAGTTTCTCACCGGGGTCCAATCAGCCCCAGCATTTT. Translated: CASSFSPGSNQPQHF.

This clonotype occurred a few times. The chain links TRBV20-1 to TRBJ2-3; 7 bases are a match to TRBD2. Germline V CDR1 and CDR2: DFQATT, SNEGSKA (reference sequence). The CDR3 totals 13 residues. The V and J ends lost 5 bases and 4 bases, in that order; junction bases with no gene match: 6. The CDR3 region has the DNA TGCAGTGCTGGGGGGGGTCGGGCAGATACGCAGTATTTT. Its translation: CSAGGGRADTQYF.

This clonotype was detected many times. This chain joins TRBV6-6 and TRBJ2-5, with D perhaps TRBD2 (5 bases). Trimming removed 0 bases at V and 1 base at J, with 12 bases between. In germline, CDR1 is MNHNY, CDR2 SVGAGI (reference sequence). There are 16 residues in the CDR3. The CDR3 loop reads CASSYSRATVQETQYF. In DNA, the CDR3 is TGTGCCAGCAGTTACTCGAGGGCTACTGTCCAAGAGACCCAGTACTTC.

The rearrangement uses TRBV5-1 and TRBJ2-1; D is perhaps TRBD2 (5 bases). This CDR3 is built from 13 residues. Trimming left V 0 bases short and J 8 bases short, with 9 bases between. Germline V gene lookup returns CDR1 SGHRS and CDR2 YFSETQ. The CDR3 spells CASSLDGVDEQFF. The CDR3 bases are TGCGCCAGCAGCTTGGACGGGGTCGATGAGCAGTTCTTC.

The chain carries TRBV6-5 and TRBJ2-3, with a possible D match to TRBD2 (6 bases). The V gene's germline CDR1 is MNHEY and CDR2 SVGAGI. V lost 2 bases and J 0 bases, leaving 9 bases between the germline ends. The CDR3 is 15 residues long. Here the CDR3 reads CASSYAGLSTDTQYF. The CDR3 DNA is TGTGCCAGCAGTTACGCGGGACTTAGCACAGATACGCAGTATTTT.

This clonotype was observed a few times. This sequence joins TRBV7-7 and TRBJ2-5; the D call may be TRBD1 or TRBD2 (5 bases each). This CDR3 has 13 amino acids. Looked up from germline, CDR1 is SSHAT and CDR2 is FNYEAQ (reference sequence). Trimming pared 4 bases from V and 7 bases from J, leaving 13 bases between. The CDR3 nucleotides read TGTGCCAGCAGCTCCAATAGGGACGGGACCCAGTACTTC. Translated, it gives CASSSNRDGTQYF.

Many counts were recorded for this clonotype. The chain links TRBV7-9 to TRBJ1-1, with 7 bases identical to TRBD1. V was pared by 1 base and J by 1 base, with 3 bases of the junction left unmatched. The CDR3 length is 15 residues. The germline CDR1 and CDR2 sequences are SEHNR and FQNEAQ (reference sequence). CDR3 bases: TGTGCCAGCAGCTTAGGGGACAGCCGGAACACTGAAGCTTTCTTT. This translates into CASSLGDSRNTEAFF.

This clonotype was observed at least ten times. The chain employs TRBV20-1 and TRBJ2-7; D may be TRBD2 (6 bases). Germline-derived CDR1 and CDR2 are DFQATT and SNEGSKA (reference sequence). Deletions cut 0 bases from V and 2 bases from J, with 14 bases between. The CDR3 extends over 15 amino acids. The CDR3 DNA reads TGCAGTGCTAGAGATCCGGGACTCCAAACCTACGAGCAGTACTTC. This encodes CSARDPGLQTYEQYF.

This chain connects TRBV10-3 to TRBJ1-4, with 9 bases that match TRBD1. This CDR3 has 13 residues. V lost 9 bases and J lost 4; bases outside the gene matches: 3. The germline V gene has CDR1 ENHRY and CDR2 SYGVKD. CDR3 loop: CAIGQGINEKLFF. In DNA, the CDR3 is TGTGCCATTGGACAGGGGATTAATGAAAAACTGTTTTTT.

The chain recombines TRBV10-3 with TRBJ1-6; 8 nucleotides align to TRBD1. J was trimmed by 5 bases and V by 0 bases; bases with no gene match: 3. Per germline, CDR1 ENHRY and CDR2 SYGVKD. The CDR3 covers 16 residues. CDR3: CAISESEDRDNSPLHF. CDR3 coding DNA: TGTGCCATCAGTGAGTCGGAGGACAGGGATAATTCACCCCTCCACTTT.

This clonotype was detected only a few times. CDR3 amino acids: CSAAAAEWPHEQYF. For the CDR3, the DNA is TGCAGTGCTGCTGCGGCGGAGTGGCCCCACGAGCAGTACTTC. V is TRBV20-1 and J is TRBJ2-7; no firm D call. Per germline, CDR1 DFQATT and CDR2 SNEGSKA (reference sequence). Trimming took 5 bases from V and 5 from J, leaving 19 bases between them. This CDR3 has 14 residues.

The chain has TRBV11-2 and TRBJ2-6; 14 nucleotides line up with TRBD2. Germline V gene lookup returns CDR1 SGHAT and CDR2 FQNNGV. V was clipped by 5 bases and J by 2 bases; unmatched bases: 5. The CDR3 is made up of 18 amino acids. Here the CDR3 reads CASSPRLAGGAGANVLTF. CDR3 DNA: TGTGCCAGCAGCCCCCGACTAGCGGGAGGGGCTGGGGCCAACGTCCTGACTTTC. Full variable domain (outside the CDR3, taken from reference TRBV11-2 and TRBJ2-6): EAGVAQSPRYKIIEKRQSVAFWCNPISGHATLYWYQQILGQGPKLLIQFQNNGVVDDSQLPKDRFSAERLKGVDSTLKIQPAKLEDSAVYLCASSPRLAGGAGANVLTFGAGSRLTVL.

This clonotype was observed a few times. This sequence joins TRBV6-2 or TRBV6-3 and TRBJ2-7; D is perhaps TRBD1 (6 bases). CDR3 length equals 15 residues. Germline assignment: CDR1 MNHEY and CDR2 SVGEGT. With 7 bases removed from V and 1 base from J, the gap between germline ends came to 17 bases. The CDR3 sequence is CASTRTATISYEQYF. CDR3 bases: TGTGCCAGCACCCGGACAGCGACTATATCCTACGAGCAGTACTTC.

The rearrangement joins TRBV13 to TRBJ1-2; weak D call: TRBD1 (6 bases). CDR1 is PRHDT and CDR2 is FYEKMQ in the germline V gene (reference sequence). Trimming removed 5 bases from V and 3 bases from J, with 10 bases in between. CDR3 length equals 13 residues. The CDR3 reads CASSQGGYYGYTF. The CDR3 bases are TGTGCCAGCAGCCAAGGGGGGTACTATGGCTACACCTTC.

In this sample, this clonotype turned up a few times. The J gene is TRBJ2-2, the V gene TRBV7-9; 10 nucleotides match TRBD2. The CDR3 is made up of 16 amino acids. Germline V gene data show CDR1 as SEHNR and CDR2 as FQNEAQ (reference sequence). Trimming removed 5 bases from V and 5 bases from J; junction bases left unmatched: 8. The CDR3 reads CASSLPLAGETGELFF. In DNA, the CDR3 is TGTGCCAGCAGCCTACCCCTAGCGGGAGAGACCGGGGAGCTGTTTTTT.

V usage is TRBV10-1 and J usage is TRBJ1-1, with D possibly matching TRBD1 (5 bases). Trimming pared 0 bases from V and 4 bases from J, leaving 12 bases between. The CDR3 sequence is 15 residues long. Germline V gives CDR1 WNHNN, CDR2 SYGVQD (reference sequence). For the CDR3, the DNA is TGCGCCAGCAGTGAGTCGACTGAGGGGCCCACTGAAGCTTTCTTT. Protein sequence: CASSESTEGPTEAFF.

The rearrangement links TRBV7-6 to TRBJ2-7; D gene ambiguous. The CDR3 runs 12 residues. Looked up from germline, CDR1 is SGHVS and CDR2 is FNYEAQ. Between the trimmed V and J ends, which lost 4 bases and 0 bases, there was a span of 4 bases. CDR3 DNA sequence: TGTGCCAGCAGCTCTTACTCCTACGAGCAGTACTTC. Protein sequence: CASSSYSYEQYF.

The chain employs TRBV10-3 and TRBJ2-2; D remains ambiguous. The V and J ends lost 3 bases and 2 bases respectively, with 1 base between them. CDR1 and CDR2 (germline): ENHRY, SYGVKD. This CDR3 comprises 12 residues. This CDR3 is CAISDNTGELFF. The CDR3 DNA reads TGTGCCATCAGTGATAACACCGGGGAGCTGTTTTTT.